Sequencing of this T cell receptor beta chain was carried out in a study of cytomegalovirus exposure and HLA in healthy donors. Vbeta (60) and Jbeta (13) primers were used in the PCR. Original data processing: Roughly 80 million unique TCR beta chains, roughly 11 million of them shared, were counted by a later analysis. The data were produced by immunoSEQ multiplex PCR, yet TCRdb's version contains in-frame clones alone and is incomplete. Clonal size and the V and J genes are those of that table, whereas D and trimming came from the DNA. This sample carries 100,000 to 120,000 clones, 70% to 90% of them seen once, and the ten largest clones take around 2%. CDR3 length: 17 amino acids. J lost 5 bases, V lost 3 bases, and 13 bases had no gene match. CDR1 and CDR2 (germline): PRHDT, FYEKMQ (reference sequence). This clone was recorded only once.

The sequencing sample was made of PBMCs. The clonotype comes from a man aged 35 to 55 in good health and CMV-seronegative. This chain joins TRBV13 and TRBJ1-1, with 9 bases that match TRBD1. The CDR3 DNA follows: TGTGCCAGCAGCTTGGAAGGGACAGGGTGGAGAGGAACTGAAGCTTTCTTT. Translating it yields CASSLEGTGWRGTEAFF.